A selection of T cell receptor beta chains follows, all from one sample in a study of cytomegalovirus exposure and HLA in healthy donors. Produced via immunoSEQ multiplex PCR; TCRdb's table is partial and in-frame only. The table lists approximately 100,000 clones, approximately 75% of them singletons. Sequenced sample: PBMCs. The receptors were gathered from a woman in her thirties or forties in good health and CMV-seronegative. Both conserved end residues are trimmed from each CDR3. Fields, in order: CDR3 protein, V gene, J gene.

ASSPPGTSGGGSTDTQY	TRBV6-7	TRBJ2-3
ASTANAVDTQY	TRBV6-5	TRBJ2-3
ASCYSNTEAF	TRBV19	TRBJ1-1
ASSSWDRNTEAF	TRBV6-5	TRBJ1-1
ASSLTSGTTYEQY	TRBV28	TRBJ2-7
ASSLLAAGGDEQY	TRBV11-2	TRBJ2-7
ASSPDGGDIYNEQF	TRBV7-3	TRBJ2-1
ASSLSIAGGPTYNEQF	TRBV7-9	TRBJ2-1
AIRAPTRAGIPLAYEQY	TRBV10-3	TRBJ2-7
ASSYNGQGFDGYT	TRBV6-6	TRBJ1-2
ASSLPDIAGPQH	TRBV28	TRBJ1-5
ASGSSGGTGELF	TRBV6-6	TRBJ2-2
ASSTTATNTGELF	TRBV7-6	TRBJ2-2
ARPTGSSGANVLT	TRBV19	TRBJ2-6
ASSPQTSGVETQY	TRBV18	TRBJ2-5
ASGSLTGPYEQY	TRBV27	-
ASGQGKDGANVLT	TRBV5-8	TRBJ2-6
ASSPGTGYEQY	TRBV6-6	TRBJ2-7
ASSLTTGGNSPLH	TRBV5-1	TRBJ1-6
ASSDRGSQPQH	TRBV6-6	TRBJ1-5
ASSLRPRGRTGELF	TRBV5-4	TRBJ2-2
ASSLGQGAETQY	TRBV5-1	TRBJ2-5
ASSLDSGGLVGEQF	TRBV7-9	TRBJ2-1
ATSREQRGPYEQY	TRBV15	TRBJ2-7
ASRTRGSSGNTIY	TRBV7-9	TRBJ1-3
ASKDSTGELF	TRBV10-2	TRBJ2-2
ASSSGGAFGEQY	TRBV7-9	TRBJ2-7
ASRDGQPWGYNEQF	TRBV2	TRBJ2-1
ASSGRDSWLEKLF	TRBV6-6	TRBJ1-4
ASSPLLGRGGETQY	TRBV11-2	TRBJ2-5
ASSVGGFPRPEAF	TRBV9	TRBJ1-1
AWSISRTSGGSTDTQY	TRBV30	TRBJ2-3
ASSQGDRVGSYNSPLH	TRBV4-3	TRBJ1-6
AISEPQGPGELF	TRBV10-3	TRBJ2-2
SVESGAGANVLT	TRBV29-1	TRBJ2-6
ASSLLTTVPGGETQY	TRBV5-8	TRBJ2-5
ATTGGSDGYT	TRBV6-5	TRBJ1-2
ASSTGGWGKNTGELF	TRBV28	TRBJ2-2
ASRRGTNEKLF	TRBV6-5	TRBJ1-4
ASSAHLQVTGNTIY	TRBV2	TRBJ1-3
SSSLGLAGGSV	TRBV7-9	TRBJ2-1
ASSESGSSYNEQF	TRBV6-4	TRBJ2-1
ASSIVAGGWNEQF	TRBV19	TRBJ2-1
ASSSPWGPNYGYT	TRBV6-6	TRBJ1-2
ASSLLLGINEQF	TRBV5-6	TRBJ2-1
ASSIIPLALDTQY	TRBV19	TRBJ2-3